The present entry profiles one T cell receptor (beta chain) with its context. This specimen belongs to a study of blood T cell repertoires in COVID-19. The wider study: COVID-19 samples collected from the United States, Italy and Spain covered acute and convalescent phases. Sample material is recorded as cDNA or gDNA derived from T cells, B-cell-depleted T cells, or PBMCs.

Original data processing: Reference gene primers were amplified, and this amplification served to estimate nucleated cell counts. This table comes from immunoSEQ multiplex PCR, and its TCRdb copy is limited to in-frame clones, with some not included. The D gene and trimming were derived from the DNA, and the V and J assignments and clone size from that table. The table has fewer than 15,000 clones, approximately 84% seen once. The CDR3 runs 13 residues. Germline V gene data show CDR1 as LNHDA and CDR2 as SQIVND (reference sequence). The J segment lost 2 bases and the V segment lost 8 bases, leaving 4 bases of the junction unmatched.

This TCR derives from a human donor in a cohort sampled during active COVID-19. Source material: peripheral blood. The rearrangement uses TRBV19 and TRBJ2-7, with 9 positions matching TRBD1. Here the CDR3 reads CASRDRVTYEQYF. The CDR3, as DNA: TGTGCCAGTCGGGACAGGGTGACCTACGAGCAGTACTTC.